What follows describes a single T cell receptor beta chain. Libraries were prepared by immunoSEQ multiplex PCR; TCRdb keeps only in-frame clonotypes and omits some of them. Of about 400,000 clones listed, about 90% are singletons. The data derive from a study of blood T cell repertoires in COVID-19. Study overall: Material from acute and convalescent COVID-19 was sourced from the United States, Italy and Spain. T cells, B-cell-depleted T cells, or PBMCs supplied cDNA or gDNA.

V dropped 0 bases and J dropped 4 bases, with 7 bases sitting between them. In germline, CDR1 is GTSNPN, CDR2 SVGIG (reference sequence). This CDR3 contains 13 residues. The V call is TRBV30, the J call TRBJ1-3; D not certain. The clonotype comes from a woman aged 25-40 years who had recovered from COVID-19. Sequencing used PBMCs or T cells enriched from blood (not recorded which). The CDR3 here is CAWSVGRGNTIYF. In nucleotides, the CDR3 is TGTGCCTGGAGTGTGGGCAGGGGAAACACCATATATTTT.